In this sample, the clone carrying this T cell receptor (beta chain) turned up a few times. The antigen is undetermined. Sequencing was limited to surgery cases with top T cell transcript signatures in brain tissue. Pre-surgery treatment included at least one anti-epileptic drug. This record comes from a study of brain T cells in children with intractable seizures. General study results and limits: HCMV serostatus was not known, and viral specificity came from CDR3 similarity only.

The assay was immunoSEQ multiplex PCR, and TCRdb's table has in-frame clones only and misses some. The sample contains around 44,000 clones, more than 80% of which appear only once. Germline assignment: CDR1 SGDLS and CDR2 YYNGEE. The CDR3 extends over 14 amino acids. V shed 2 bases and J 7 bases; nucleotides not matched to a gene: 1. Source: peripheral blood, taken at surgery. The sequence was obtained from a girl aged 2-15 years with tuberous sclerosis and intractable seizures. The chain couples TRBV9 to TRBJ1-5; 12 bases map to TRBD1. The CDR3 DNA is TGTGCCAGCAGCGTCGGGACAGGGGGCCAGCCCCAGCATTTT. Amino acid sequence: CASSVGTGGQPQHF.